Listed here is a single T cell receptor beta chain. CDR1 is SGHTA and CDR2 is FQGNSA in the germline V gene. The CDR3 has 15 amino acids. TCRdb re-called the 5' RACE reads and catalogs CDR3 proteins one per entry, DNA excluded. Its listing shows about 460,000 distinct CDR3 sequences. The data were taken from a study of T cells expressing NK-cell markers. The sequenced sample was blood T cells: a sorted CD56 or NKG2C T cell subset, CD4+ or CD8+ T cells, or bulk PBMC T cells (not recorded which). This receptor was taken from a woman aged 45-59 years in good health. The rearrangement links TRBV7-2 to TRBJ1-4; TCRdb reports TRBD1, a call that lacks DNA to check it against. The CDR3 sequence is CASSSHRGPNEKLFF. Filled out from reference TRBV7-2 and TRBJ1-4, the complete variable domain reads GAGVSQSPSNKVTEKGKDVELRCDPISGHTALYWYRQSLGQGLEFLIYFQGNSAPDKSGLPSDRFSAERTGGSVSTLTIQRTQQEDSAVYLCASSSHRGPNEKLFFGSGTQLSVL.